These T cell receptor beta chains were read from a single sample in a study of blood T cells in healthy people across ages. From the 5' RACE reads, TCRdb called clonotypes with MiXCR, one entry per CDR3 protein. The sample lists 1.4 million to 1.5 million distinct CDR3 sequences; approximately 40% were seen once. Sequenced sample: blood. Receptors originate from a woman between 18 and 29 years old in good health. The CDR3 runs from the conserved cysteine through the conserved F or W. The D gene is left open where the match is weak. Clone sizes are given selectively: once, few, many, or a class where the clone is expanded.

V gene: TRBV20-1
J gene: TRBJ2-1
clone size: -
D gene: -
CDR3 DNA: TGCAGTGCGCCGAGAGCGAGGACGGACTTCAATGAGCAGTTCTTC
CDR3 protein: CSAPRARTDFNEQFF

V gene: TRBV3-1
J gene: TRBJ1-2
clone size: -
D gene: -
CDR3 DNA: TGTGCCAGCAGCCAACTAAGGGGGGCCGGGGGGTATGGCTACACCTTC
CDR3 protein: CASSQLRGAGGYGYTF

V gene: TRBV30
J gene: TRBJ2-1
clone size: few
D gene: TRBD2
CDR3 DNA: TGTGCCTGGAGTGTACTGGGCGGGAGTCTCGATGAGCAGTTCTTC
CDR3 protein: CAWSVLGGSLDEQFF

V gene: TRBV4-1
J gene: TRBJ2-2
clone size: once
D gene: TRBD2
CDR3 DNA: TGCGCCAGCAGCCAGCGCGTGCTTGCGGGGGGGGGCCTTCCCGGGGAGCTGTTTTTT
CDR3 protein: CASSQRVLAGGGLPGELFF

V gene: TRBV28
J gene: TRBJ1-2
clone size: -
D gene: -
CDR3 DNA: TGTGCCAGCCGTGGCAGGTCGGACTATGGCTACACCTTC
CDR3 protein: CASRGRSDYGYTF

V gene: TRBV20-1
J gene: TRBJ2-7
clone size: -
D gene: TRBD1
CDR3 DNA: TGCAGTGCCCGTCGACAGGGAAACGCGGGCGAGCAGTACTTC
CDR3 protein: CSARRQGNAGEQYF

V gene: TRBV7-9
J gene: TRBJ1-2
clone size: -
D gene: -
CDR3 DNA: TGTGCCAGCAGCTTAGGGGAGCGGGGCAGGGACTATGGCTACACCTTC
CDR3 protein: CASSLGERGRDYGYTF

V gene: TRBV20-1
J gene: TRBJ1-5
clone size: -
D gene: -
CDR3 DNA: TGCAGTGCTAGAGTGGCGGGGGCCGGCAATCAGCCCCAGCATTTT
CDR3 protein: CSARVAGAGNQPQHF

V gene: TRBV6-1
J gene: TRBJ2-7
clone size: few
D gene: TRBD1
CDR3 DNA: TGTGCCAGCAGTGACTTCGACAGGGGCTTTACCTACGAGCAGTACTTC
CDR3 protein: CASSDFDRGFTYEQYF

V gene: TRBV2
J gene: TRBJ2-5
clone size: -
D gene: TRBD2
CDR3 DNA: TGTGCCAGCAGTGTGAGAGGGGGACTAGCGGAGACCCAGTACTTC
CDR3 protein: CASSVRGGLAETQYF

V gene: TRBV7-2
J gene: TRBJ2-7
clone size: -
D gene: TRBD2
CDR3 DNA: TGTGCCAGCAGCCCGGGAGGAAACACGAATGAGCAGTACTTC
CDR3 protein: CASSPGGNTNEQYF

V gene: TRBV6-6
J gene: TRBJ2-7
clone size: -
D gene: -
CDR3 DNA: TGTGCCAGCAGTTACGGTGGGATCTCCTACGAGCAGTACTTC
CDR3 protein: CASSYGGISYEQYF

V gene: TRBV20-1
J gene: TRBJ2-5
clone size: -
D gene: TRBD1
CDR3 DNA: TGCAGTGCTAGACCATTCCAGGGGGAAGGGGAGCAGTACTTC
CDR3 protein: CSARPFQGEGEQYF

V gene: TRBV30
J gene: TRBJ2-7
clone size: once
D gene: -
CDR3 DNA: TGTGCCTGGACTGAGGGTTCCTACGAGCAGTACTTC
CDR3 protein: CAWTEGSYEQYF

V gene: TRBV18
J gene: TRBJ2-5
clone size: -
D gene: TRBD2
CDR3 DNA: TGTGCCAGCTCACCTTGGACTAGCGGGAGACCGGAGACCCAGTACTTC
CDR3 protein: CASSPWTSGRPETQYF

V gene: TRBV2
J gene: TRBJ2-1
clone size: -
D gene: -
CDR3 DNA: TGTGCCAGCGGACAGATCGAATGGGCCTCCTACAATGAGCAGTTCTTC
CDR3 protein: CASGQIEWASYNEQFF

V gene: TRBV6-1
J gene: TRBJ2-1
clone size: few
D gene: -
CDR3 DNA: TGTGCCAGCAGTGATTGGACCCTCTTCTCCTACAATGAGCAGTTCTTC
CDR3 protein: CASSDWTLFSYNEQFF

V gene: TRBV6-2/TRBV6-3
J gene: TRBJ2-2
clone size: -
D gene: -
CDR3 DNA: TGTGCCAGCAGGCTCTACGCACGTAGCGGAAACACCGGGGAGCTGTTTTTT
CDR3 protein: CASRLYARSGNTGELFF

V gene: TRBV6-5
J gene: TRBJ1-2
clone size: -
D gene: -
CDR3 DNA: TGTGCCAGCAGCGACAGGCCCCTGTCTTATGGCTACACCTTC
CDR3 protein: CASSDRPLSYGYTF

V gene: TRBV28
J gene: TRBJ2-1
clone size: few
D gene: TRBD1
CDR3 DNA: TGTGCCAGCAACGCCCTCCTCGGACAGGGTCATGAGCAGTTCTTC
CDR3 protein: CASNALLGQGHEQFF

V gene: TRBV3-1
J gene: TRBJ1-5
clone size: -
D gene: -
CDR3 DNA: TGTGCCAGCAGCGGTCATGGGGGCGGCGGCAATCAGCCCCAGCATTTT
CDR3 protein: CASSGHGGGGNQPQHF

V gene: TRBV4-2
J gene: TRBJ2-1
clone size: many
D gene: -
CDR3 DNA: TGTGCCAGCAGCCAAGATCTTCGGGATGAGCAGTTCTTC
CDR3 protein: CASSQDLRDEQFF

V gene: TRBV10-3
J gene: TRBJ2-5
clone size: -
D gene: TRBD2
CDR3 DNA: TGTGCCATCAGTGATACGACTAGCGGGGGCGGGAGGGAGACCCAGTACTTC
CDR3 protein: CAISDTTSGGGRETQYF

V gene: TRBV2
J gene: TRBJ2-2
clone size: few
D gene: TRBD2
CDR3 DNA: TGTGCCAGCCGTGGGAGCGGGAGCGCGGGGGAGCTGTTTTTT
CDR3 protein: CASRGSGSAGELFF

V gene: TRBV3-1
J gene: TRBJ2-5
clone size: -
D gene: TRBD2
CDR3 DNA: TGTGCCAGCAGCCAACCCCGACTAGCGGGAGAAGAGACCCAGTACTTC
CDR3 protein: CASSQPRLAGEETQYF